Here is one T cell receptor beta chain with its context. TCRdb passed the RT-PCR reads through MiXCR, listing each CDR3 protein once. The data hold more than 450,000 distinct CDR3 sequences, with roughly 10% observed a single time. The sample is drawn from a study of response to subunit inactivated influenza vaccine. These data also formed part of another study, on T cells expressing NK-cell markers. That report notes: UMIs accompanied the 5'RACE template switching by which TCR beta cDNA was made. Eight donors were sequenced, of whom seven were HCMV-seropositive, while the remaining one was HCMV-seronegative. Of the CD8+ T cells in 5 to 7 donors, about 1.0-7.0% belonged to dominant NKG2C+ clonotypes. It is unclear if expanded NKG2C-expressing clones target HCMV antigens.

Sequencing used PBMCs from blood, obtained on the day of vaccination. The source of this sequence is a man aged 50-60 years who received an inactivated influenza vaccine.

CDR3 sequence reads: CASSLGGMVNEQYF. In nucleotides, the CDR3 is TGTGCCAGCAGTTTAGGTGGTATGGTAAACGAGCAGTACTTC. The J gene is TRBJ2-7, the V gene TRBV28; D not certain. The CDR3 extends over 14 amino acids. V lost 2 bases, J lost 5 bases, and 13 bases lay in between. Germline values: CDR1 MDHEN, CDR2 SYDVKM. The full variable domain, its missing parts supplied by reference TRBV28 and TRBJ2-7, is DVKVTQSSRYLVKRTGEKVFLECVQDMDHENMFWYRQDPGLGLRLIYFSYDVKMKEKGDIPEGYSVSREKKERFSLILESASTNQTSMYLCASSLGGMVNEQYFGPGTRLTVT.